The next 10 T cell receptor beta chains were all read from a single sample in a study of T cell responses to AZD1222 COVID-19 vaccine. Produced via immunoSEQ multiplex PCR; TCRdb's table is partial and in-frame only. The sample has roughly 100,000 clones; 91% are singletons. The sequences come from peripheral blood, collected on day 0 of AZD1222 vaccination. These receptors all stem from an adult in good health.

V gene TRBV7-8 combines with J gene TRBJ1-1; TRBD1 might be the D (6 bases). This CDR3 comprises 13 residues. The germline CDR1 and CDR2 sequences are SGHVS and FQNEAQ. Trimming left V 2 bases short and J 5 bases short, with 9 bases between. The CDR3: CASSLRGGTEAFF. CDR3 DNA sequence: TGTGCCAGCAGCTTAAGAGGGGGGACTGAAGCTTTCTTT.

V gene TRBV13 combines with J gene TRBJ2-7; TRBD2 might be the D (5 bases). Germline V CDR1 and CDR2: PRHDT, FYEKMQ (reference sequence). V lost 3 bases and J 2 bases, leaving 17 bases between the germline ends. The CDR3 runs 16 residues. The CDR3 DNA sequence: TGTGCCAGCAGCTTTACTCTTGAGGGCCCCCCCTACGAGCAGTACTTC. This codes for CASSFTLEGPPYEQYF.

This clone was detected once. The CDR3 region is CASSPALGANYGYTF. In DNA, the CDR3 is TGTGCCAGCAGCCCGGCCCTGGGAGCTAACTATGGCTACACCTTC. This chain connects TRBV14 to TRBJ1-2; D remains ambiguous. The V and J ends lost 4 bases and 0 bases respectively, with 12 bases between them. The CDR3 has 15 amino acids. Germline V gives CDR1 SGHDN, CDR2 FVKESK.

The J gene is TRBJ2-7, the V gene TRBV28, with TRBD1 matching over 8 bases. Germline V gene sequence: CDR1 MDHEN, CDR2 SYDVKM. The CDR3 is made up of 14 amino acids. V was pared by 8 bases and J by 0 bases, with 6 bases of the junction left unmatched. The CDR3: CASLPGQASYEQYF. CDR3 nucleotide sequence: TGTGCCAGCCTGCCGGGACAGGCCTCCTACGAGCAGTACTTC. The full variable domain, with the rest looked up from reference TRBV28 and TRBJ2-7, is DVKVTQSSRYLVKRTGEKVFLECVQDMDHENMFWYRQDPGLGLRLIYFSYDVKMKEKGDIPEGYSVSREKKERFSLILESASTNQTSMYLCASLPGQASYEQYFGPGTRLTVT.

CDR3 loop: CASEGAPGANVLTF. CDR3 in DNA: TGTGCCAGCGAGGGGGCGCCTGGGGCCAACGTCCTGACTTTC. V gene TRBV28 combines with J gene TRBJ2-6; TRBD1 agrees at 7 bases. Trimming at V came to 8 bases and at J to 2 bases, leaving 3 bases not matched to a gene. Germline-derived CDR1 and CDR2 are MDHEN and SYDVKM. CDR3 length equals 14 residues.

The chain joins TRBV10-1 to TRBJ2-4; tentative D call: TRBD2 (5 bases). The CDR3 extends over 18 amino acids. Germline V gene sequence: CDR1 WNHNN, CDR2 SYGVQD (reference sequence). Trimming shortened V by 7 bases and J by 1 base, and 23 bases separated the two germline ends. CDR3 sequence: CASTPPGSLRLAKNIQYF. DNA of the CDR3: TGCGCCAGCACCCCGCCGGGATCTCTTAGGTTGGCCAAAAACATTCAGTACTTC.

The chain uses TRBV7-2 and TRBJ2-1, with a tentative D call TRBD2 (5 bases). The CDR3 length is 15 residues. V lost 3 bases to trimming and J lost 1 base, with 10 bases between them. Germline CDR1 reads SGHTA; CDR2 reads FQGNSA. CDR3 DNA sequence: TGTGCCAGCAGCTTTGGGGAGATATCCTACAATGAGCAGTTCTTC. Protein sequence: CASSFGEISYNEQFF.

V is TRBV5-4 and J is TRBJ2-1; 9 bases line up with TRBD1. The length of the CDR3 is 15 residues. V lost 3 bases to trimming and J lost 6 bases; unmatched junction nucleotides: 7. CDR1 and CDR2 from the germline V gene are SGHNT and YYREEE (reference sequence). The CDR3 sequence: CASSSRQGGVNEQFF. CDR3 DNA sequence: TGTGCCAGCAGCTCTCGACAGGGGGGTGTCAATGAGCAGTTCTTC.

The chain has TRBV3-1 (or the pseudogene TRBV3-2) and TRBJ2-7; either TRBD1 or TRBD2 may fit D (6 bases each). CDR3 length: 13 amino acids. The V gene lost 3 bases and the J gene lost 2 bases, with 8 bases spanning the gap. From germline, CDR1 is LGHDT and CDR2 YNNKEL (reference sequence). The CDR3 DNA is TGTGCCAGCAGCCAGAGGGGGGCCTACGAGCAGTACTTC. This gives the protein CASSQRGAYEQYF.

This chain joins TRBV19 and TRBJ1-1; D might be TRBD1 (6 bases). The CDR3 contains 15 residues. CDR1 and CDR2 from the germline V gene are LNHDA and SQIVND (reference sequence). The V end lost 5 bases, the J end lost 1 base, and 14 bases lay between the germline ends. In DNA, the CDR3 is TGTGCCAGTAGTTCTACAGGGCTTGGGAACACTGAAGCTTTCTTT. Translated: CASSSTGLGNTEAFF.